This TCR beta chain was observed in a study of T cell repertoires in cytomegalovirus infection. The table lists this clonotype with many counts. TCRdb redid the calling of the reads with MiXCR, one entry per CDR3 protein. Among about 100,000 distinct CDR3 sequences listed, approximately 17% were seen once. The CDR3 extends over 14 amino acids. Per the germline V gene, CDR1 is SGHTA and CDR2 is FQGTGA. The germline V and J ends were trimmed by 2 bases and 5 bases, with 12 bases remaining between them. V is TRBV7-3 and J is TRBJ1-1; TRBD1 is a possible D gene (6 bases). The sequenced sample was PBMCs. The sequence was collected from a human donor in good health (CMV status not recorded). Some clones in this sample may be carry-over from other donors' samples. The CDR3 is CASSLLGGITEAFF. CDR3 in DNA: TGTGCCAGCAGCTTACTGGGGGGCATTACTGAAGCTTTCTTT.